This T cell receptor beta chain was identified during a study of T cell changes during pregnancy in multiple sclerosis. Germline CDR1 and CDR2: MNHEY and SVGAGI. With 7 bases removed from V and 8 bases from J, the gap between germline ends came to 17 bases. This CDR3 has 13 amino acids. This clone was counted once. The repertoire was sequenced with immunoSEQ multiplex PCR; TCRdb's copy has only in-frame clones and lacks some. The data contain about 51,000 clones, roughly 92% of them singletons. The TCR sequence derives from a female donor with multiple sclerosis, enrolled in a pregnancy study. The rearrangement links TRBV6-5 to TRBJ1-1, with D unclear. This sample comprised CD4+ T cells from peripheral blood mononuclear cells, obtained in the second trimester of pregnancy. CDR3 residues: CASTRAASGEAFF. The CDR3 DNA sequence: TGTGCCAGCACTCGGGCAGCCTCGGGGGAAGCTTTCTTT.